A selection of T cell receptor beta chains follows, all from one sample in a study of blood T cell repertoires in COVID-19. Profiling relied on immunoSEQ multiplex PCR, and the TCRdb table lists in-frame clones only, not all of them. The sample consists of about 220,000 clones, under 90% of them appearing once. The sample was peripheral blood. The receptor set was obtained from a woman aged 55-69 years who had recovered from COVID-19. Both conserved end residues are part of each CDR3. D genes are given only for firm matches. Size values are once, few and many counts, or a class for expanded clones, and some rows have none.

d_call j_call clone_size v_call cdr3_aa cdr3_nt
. TRBJ2-3 . TRBV5-1 CASSLRPHGLQRGTDTQYF TGCGCCAGCAGCTTGCGCCCACACGGACTTCAGCGGGGCACAGATACGCAGTATTTT
TRBD2 TRBJ2-3 . TRBV19 CASSMAPGLGGDTQYF TGTGCCAGTAGTATGGCCCCCGGACTGGGGGGGGATACGCAGTATTTT
TRBD1 TRBJ1-2 . TRBV11-2 CASSLATGQGAPVTF TGTGCCAGCAGCTTAGCGACGGGACAGGGGGCCCCCGTAACCTTC
. TRBJ2-2 . TRBV18 CASSPARGTGELFF TGTGCCAGCTCACCGGCCAGGGGAACCGGGGAGCTGTTTTTT
. TRBJ2-2 once TRBV10-3 CAIQGPLTGELFF TGTGCCATCCAGGGGCCGTTAACCGGGGAGCTGTTTTTT
TRBD1 TRBJ2-5 . TRBV3-1/TRBV3-2 CASSPWDSKETQYF TGTGCCAGCAGCCCGTGGGACAGTAAAGAGACCCAGTACTTC
. TRBJ1-1 . TRBV13 CASSLAGVSTEAFF TGTGCCAGCAGCTTAGCGGGTGTTAGCACTGAAGCTTTCTTT
TRBD2 TRBJ2-3 . TRBV19 CASGGASGLLDTQYF TGTGCCAGTGGCGGGGCTAGCGGGTTGTTGGATACGCAGTATTTT
TRBD1 TRBJ1-3 . TRBV30 CAWSFGSRGLGNTIYF TGTGCCTGGAGTTTTGGAAGCAGGGGGTTAGGAAACACCATATATTTT
. TRBJ1-3 once TRBV6-2/TRBV6-3 CASSYLLSSGNTIYF TGTGCCAGCAGTTATCTTCTAAGCTCTGGAAACACCATATATTTT
TRBD1 TRBJ2-7 . TRBV7-9 CASSLGQGAHEQYF TGTGCCAGCAGCTTAGGGCAGGGGGCCCACGAGCAGTACTTC
TRBD1 TRBJ1-4 few TRBV5-1 CASSLEGAEKLFF TGCGCCAGCAGCTTGGAGGGGGCTGAAAAACTGTTTTTT
TRBD1 TRBJ1-4 medium-sized TRBV18 CASSRGQGFSTNEKLFF TGTGCCAGCTCACGGGGACAGGGCTTCTCGACTAATGAAAAACTGTTTTTT
TRBD1 TRBJ1-2 . TRBV5-1 CATQTGGNGGYTF TGCGCCACCCAGACAGGGGGCAATGGGGGCTACACCTTC
. TRBJ2-1 . TRBV12-3/TRBV12-4 CASSPRDYNEQFF TGTGCCAGCAGTCCGCGGGACTACAATGAGCAGTTCTTC
. TRBJ1-4 . TRBV5-1 CASSPTVATNEKLFF TGCGCCAGCAGCCCGACAGTTGCAACTAATGAAAAACTGTTTTTT
TRBD1 TRBJ1-3 . TRBV10-1 CASSGTGNSTSGNTIYF TGCGCCAGCAGTGGGACAGGGAATAGCACCTCTGGAAACACCATATATTTT
TRBD1 TRBJ1-2 . TRBV4-1 CASSQVVVTGGNYGYTF TGCGCCAGCAGCCAAGTAGTTGTTACAGGGGGTAACTATGGCTACACCTTC
TRBD1 TRBJ2-7 . TRBV27 CASSLSGGTGVDEQYF TGTGCCAGCAGTTTATCGGGTGGGACAGGGGTCGACGAGCAGTACTTC
. TRBJ2-7 . TRBV6-6 CASSFTGYPYEQYF TGTGCCAGCAGTTTTACAGGGTACCCCTACGAGCAGTACTTC
. TRBJ1-5 . TRBV6-5 CASSPGRNQPQHF TGTGCCAGCAGTCCCGGGAGAAATCAGCCCCAGCATTTT
. TRBJ2-2 . TRBV5-1 CASSWSGTGELFF TGCGCCAGCAGCTGGAGCGGCACCGGGGAGCTGTTTTTT
TRBD1 TRBJ1-2 . TRBV2 CASSGRDRGSYTF TGTGCCAGCAGTGGTAGGGACAGGGGCAGCTACACCTTC
. TRBJ1-5 . TRBV27 CASSLVRGDQPQHF TGTGCCAGCAGTTTAGTTCGGGGGGACCAGCCCCAGCATTTT
. TRBJ1-2 many TRBV7-9 CASSPDQGGYTF TGTGCCAGCAGCCCAGACCAGGGCGGCTACACCTTC
TRBD2 TRBJ2-5 once TRBV3-1/TRBV3-2 CASSTRTSGDQETQYF TGTGCCAGCAGCACCCGGACTAGCGGGGACCAAGAGACCCAGTACTTC
TRBD1 TRBJ2-7 once TRBV30 CAWSSDRAYLNEQYF TGTGCCTGGAGTTCAGACAGGGCCTATCTCAACGAGCAGTACTTC
TRBD2 TRBJ2-1 . TRBV7-2 CASSHQAGGSSYNEQFF TGTGCCAGCAGCCATCAAGCGGGGGGGAGCTCCTACAATGAGCAGTTCTTC
. TRBJ1-2 few TRBV18 CASSPNVANYGYTF TGTGCCAGCTCACCAAACGTAGCTAACTATGGCTACACCTTC
TRBD1 TRBJ1-1 . TRBV7-9 CASSRTGQGTEAFF TGTGCCAGCAGCCGCACCGGACAGGGCACTGAAGCTTTCTTT
. TRBJ2-7 . TRBV19 CASSIGLAGYEQYF TGTGCCAGTAGTATAGGGCTAGCTGGATACGAGCAGTACTTC
. TRBJ1-2 . TRBV5-1 CASRATGSPYGYTF TGCGCCAGCAGGGCCACAGGGTCCCCCTATGGCTACACCTTC
TRBD1 TRBJ2-2 once TRBV7-9 CASSLQGAAGELFF TGTGCCAGCAGCTTACAGGGGGCGGCCGGGGAGCTGTTTTTT
TRBD2 TRBJ2-3 . TRBV7-6 CASSLGLAGADTQYF TGTGCCAGCAGCTTAGGACTAGCGGGGGCAGATACGCAGTATTTT
TRBD2 TRBJ2-7 once TRBV6-5 CASSRGGTYEQYF TGTGCCAGCAGTCGGGGGGGGACCTACGAGCAGTACTTC
. TRBJ1-2 . TRBV27 CASSLEGRGPVYGYTF TGTGCCAGCAGCTTGGAGGGAAGAGGTCCCGTCTATGGCTACACCTTC
. TRBJ1-2 once TRBV7-2 CASSLGGYYGYTF TGTGCCAGCAGCTTAGGAGGGTACTATGGCTACACCTTC
. TRBJ2-3 . TRBV9 CASSVGRRTDTQYF TGTGCCAGCAGCGTAGGTCGGAGGACAGATACGCAGTATTTT
. TRBJ2-2 . TRBV30 CAWSNLSPTNTGELFF TGTGCCTGGAGTAACCTTAGCCCGACTAACACCGGGGAGCTGTTTTTT
TRBD1 TRBJ1-2 few TRBV12-5 CASGTPSTGVYTF TGTGCTAGTGGTACCCCCTCTACAGGGGTCTACACCTTC
TRBD1 TRBJ1-1 once TRBV29-1 CSVVRDRDYRNTEAFF TGCAGCGTTGTAAGAGACAGGGATTATAGGAACACTGAAGCTTTCTTT
TRBD1 TRBJ1-4 . TRBV5-4 CASSWKTGTENEKLFF TGTGCCAGCAGCTGGAAGACCGGGACAGAAAATGAAAAACTGTTTTTT
. TRBJ1-6 . TRBV27 CASSSSRYFPLHF TGTGCCAGCAGTTCGTCCAGGTACTTCCCCCTCCACTTT
. TRBJ2-7 . TRBV7-7 CASSFSWQGYEQYF TGTGCTAGCAGCTTCTCGTGGCAGGGCTACGAGCAGTACTTC
TRBD2 TRBJ2-1 . TRBV27 CASSLYRPGTSGGRNEQFF TGTGCCAGCAGTTTATATCGCCCCGGGACTAGCGGGGGTCGCAATGAGCAGTTCTTC
. TRBJ2-1 . TRBV18 CASSPSVSPGEQFF TGTGCCAGCTCACCGTCGGTCTCGCCCGGGGAGCAGTTCTTC
TRBD1 TRBJ1-4 . TRBV5-1 CASRPQGAYEKLFF TGCGCCAGCAGGCCTCAGGGGGCCTACGAAAAACTGTTTTTT
TRBD2 TRBJ2-4 . TRBV29-1 CSGSPGGDIQYF TGCAGCGGGAGTCCGGGGGGAGACATTCAGTACTTC